This T cell receptor (beta chain) was profiled in a study of shared clonotypes between healthy human individuals. The genomic DNA of each subset was split evenly across several immunoSEQ plates. About 30,000 T cell genomes (around 0.2 ug DNA) went into each sorted-subset replicate. In the source study's methods: ImmunoSEQ gave junction-only sequences without quality scores, so filtering differed. Repertoires were generated with immunoSEQ multiplex PCR, while TCRdb's copy carries only in-frame clones and drops some. D and trimming come from the DNA, and the V and J calls and clone size come from that table. The table has millions of clones, roughly nine tenths seen once. The CDR3 loop spans 18 amino acids. Trimming at V came to 4 bases and at J to 6 bases, leaving 9 bases not matched to a gene. Germline values: CDR1 LNHDA, CDR2 SQIVND (reference sequence). Healthy HIV-negative adults with no recent acute infections or vaccinations were recruited as donors.

The TCR comes from a man aged 18 to 35 in good health. Sequencing used naive CD4+ T cells sorted from blood. As to subset: CD45RA+ positively selected. The J gene is TRBJ2-2, the V gene TRBV19, with 15 bases matching TRBD2. CDR3 coding DNA: TGTGCCAGTAGTAGTGGACTAGCGGGGGGGCGACGGTCCGGGGAGCTGTTTTTT. Protein sequence: CASSSGLAGGRRSGELFF.